Sequencing of this T cell receptor (beta chain) was carried out in a study of blood T cell repertoires in COVID-19. About the research overall: Nucleic acid was either cDNA or gDNA, and it came from T cells, B-cell-depleted T cells, or PBMCs.

Per the authors' pipeline: Estimation of nucleated cell counts relied on the amplification of reference gene primers. Profiled with immunoSEQ multiplex PCR; TCRdb holds only in-frame clones, not every one. V, J and clone size are taken as reported in that table, and D and trimming were inferred from the DNA itself. The data hold roughly 73,000 clones, with 89% observed a single time. There are 14 residues in the CDR3. With V trimmed by 4 bases and J by 2 bases, 4 bases remained unmatched. Germline-derived CDR1 and CDR2 are SGHRS and YFSETQ. This clonotype originated in a man aged 80 or over with acute or convalescent COVID-19. This rearrangement joins TRBV5-1 to TRBJ2-5; 8 bases are a match to TRBD1. Sequenced: peripheral blood. The CDR3 spells CASSITGGQETQYF. CDR3 sequence (DNA): TGCGCCAGCAGCATTACAGGGGGGCAAGAGACCCAGTACTTC.